The TCR beta chain described here comes from a study of early T cells in non-severe SARS-CoV-2 infection. Looking at the study overall: Unpaired chains resulted from sequencing bulk RNA of unsorted whole blood. Findings and caveats of the study: Using VDJdb, the matching emphasized anti-spike CD8 responses while missing private and CD4 specificities.

Researchers tagged individual cDNA molecules with unique molecular identifiers. TCRdb fed the 5' RACE reads into MiXCR, producing one record per CDR3 protein. Of approximately 73,000 distinct CDR3 sequences in the sample, around 13% were seen once. This CDR3 contains 15 residues. Germline CDR1 is SGHTA and CDR2 is FQGNSA. V shed 5 bases and J shed 0 bases, with 11 bases lying between them. About this clonotype itself: What it binds is unknown.

The sample consisted of whole blood. The sequence derives from an adult who was a healthcare worker with PCR-confirmed SARS-CoV-2 infection or an uninfected control (not recorded which). This chain uses TRBV7-2 with TRBJ2-4, with D unresolved. The CDR3 region is CASSPRTVAKNIQYF. As DNA, the CDR3 is TGTGCCAGCAGCCCACGGACGGTAGCCAAAAACATTCAGTACTTC. Filled out from reference TRBV7-2 and TRBJ2-4, the complete variable domain reads GAGVSQSPSNKVTEKGKDVELRCDPISGHTALYWYRQSLGQGLEFLIYFQGNSAPDKSGLPSDRFSAERTGGSVSTLTIQRTQQEDSAVYLCASSPRTVAKNIQYFGAGTRLSVL.